Below are 18 T cell receptor beta chains sequenced from a single sample in a study of shared clonotypes between healthy human individuals. Sequenced by immunoSEQ multiplex PCR; TCRdb stores in-frame clones only, minus some. The sample lists about 610,000 clones, 95% to 98% seen once, with less than 0.065% in the top ten. Source material: naive CD4+ T cells sorted from blood. Subset meaning: CD45RA+ positively selected. These receptors came from a woman under 40 in good health.

This clone was recorded only once. V is TRBV7-9 and J is TRBJ1-5, with 11 bases matching TRBD1. This CDR3 has 16 amino acids. Germline V CDR1 and CDR2: SEHNR, FQNEAQ (reference sequence). After removal of 3 bases from V and 7 bases from J, the junction contained 8 bases not matched to a gene. The CDR3 is CASSFEPGTGGQPQHF. Written as DNA, the CDR3 is TGTGCCAGCAGCTTCGAGCCCGGGACAGGGGGGCAGCCCCAGCATTTT.

Points on this clone: The same CDR3 is also encoded by other DNA sequences in this sample. The chain recombines TRBV18 with TRBJ1-5; D perhaps matches TRBD1 (5 bases). Germline lookup yields CDR1 KGHSH and CDR2 LQKENI. This CDR3 region has 12 residues. Trimming removed 2 bases at V and 7 bases at J, with 6 bases between. CDR3 in DNA: TGTGCCAGCTCACCAGGGGACCAGCCCCAGCATTTT. This translates into CASSPGDQPQHF.

This clone has only one observation. The J gene is TRBJ1-2, the V gene TRBV5-6; tentative D call: TRBD1 (6 bases). Germline CDR1 reads SGHDT; CDR2 reads YYEEEE. The CDR3 sequence is 16 residues long. Between the trimmed V and J ends, which lost 2 bases and 6 bases, there was a span of 20 bases. The CDR3 reads CASSLRTLAGHDGYTF. CDR3 bases: TGTGCCAGCAGCTTAAGGACATTAGCGGGACACGATGGCTACACCTTC.

The chain couples TRBV27 to TRBJ2-1, with 8 positions matching TRBD2. The V gene's germline CDR1 is MNHEY and CDR2 SMNVEV (reference sequence). The V segment lost 5 bases and the J segment 7 bases; nucleotides outside the gene matches: 7. The CDR3 consists of 14 residues. The CDR3 nucleotides read TGTGCCAGCAGTCCCAGGGGCGGGAGGAATGAGCAGTTCTTC. Translated, it gives CASSPRGGRNEQFF.

The chain employs TRBV28 and TRBJ2-2; D is possibly TRBD2 (6 bases). CDR3 length equals 15 residues. Germline V gene sequence: CDR1 MDHEN, CDR2 SYDVKM. V was shortened by 4 bases and J by 4 bases, with 13 bases between the two germline ends. The CDR3 DNA is TGTGCCAGCAGTTCATCGGGACTCCGCACCGGGGAGCTGTTTTTT. Its translation: CASSSSGLRTGELFF.

The chain links TRBV15 to TRBJ2-5, with 7 positions matching TRBD2. Germline CDR1 and CDR2: LNHNV and YYDKDF (reference sequence). The ends lost 0 bases at V and 4 bases at J; junction bases unmatched: 14. This CDR3 comprises 18 residues. The CDR3 protein is CATSRDGSAGEYGETQYF. For the CDR3, the DNA is TGTGCCACCAGCAGAGATGGTTCGGCGGGAGAGTATGGAGAGACCCAGTACTTC. The variable domain in full, completed from reference TRBV15 and TRBJ2-5, reads DAMVIQNPRYQVTQFGKPVTLSCSQTLNHNVMYWYQQKSSQAPKLLFHYYDKDFNNEADTPDNFQSRRPNTSFCFLDIRSPGLGDTAMYLCATSRDGSAGEYGETQYFGPGTRLLVL.

The genes are TRBV25-1 and TRBJ1-2, with D possibly matching TRBD1 (5 bases). The germline gives CDR1 MGHDK, CDR2 SYGVNS. The CDR3 spans 16 residues. The ends were cut back, 4 bases at V and 4 bases at J, with 19 bases in the middle. The CDR3 DNA follows: TGTGCCAGCAGTGGGGACTTGGGAGAGCCAACCTATGGCTACACCTTC. As protein: CASSGDLGEPTYGYTF.

The CDR3 is CASSSSGRRWNTEAFF. CDR3 coding DNA: TGTGCCAGCAGCTCTAGTGGGCGCCGGTGGAACACTGAAGCTTTCTTT. V and J are TRBV5-8 and TRBJ1-1; D not resolved. The V and J ends lost 3 bases and 1 base respectively, with 16 bases between them. CDR1 and CDR2 (germline): SGHTS, YDEGEE. The CDR3 loop spans 16 amino acids.

Here the CDR3 reads CASSFETGSYEQYF. The CDR3 bases are TGTGCCAGCAGTTTTGAGACAGGCTCCTACGAGCAGTACTTC. V gene TRBV28 combines with J gene TRBJ2-7; weak D call: TRBD1 (6 bases). V was trimmed by 3 bases and J by 0 bases, leaving 9 bases between them. The germline gives CDR1 MDHEN, CDR2 SYDVKM. CDR3 length: 14 residues.

The genes are TRBV18 and TRBJ2-7; D may be TRBD2 (6 bases). Looked up from germline, CDR1 is KGHSH and CDR2 is LQKENI. The ends were cut back, 3 bases at V and 2 bases at J, with 17 bases in the middle. This CDR3 is 16 amino acids long. The CDR3 DNA follows: TGTGCCAGCTCACCCCGAAAGACTAGATTGGCCTACGAGCAGTACTTC. Its translation: CASSPRKTRLAYEQYF.

The gene calls are TRBV19 and TRBJ2-7; 14 nucleotides agree with TRBD2. In germline, CDR1 is LNHDA, CDR2 SQIVND (reference sequence). CDR3 length: 15 amino acids. Trimming took 3 bases from V and 5 from J; bases not matched to a gene: 3. The CDR3 bases are TGTGCCAGTAGTATGCTGACTAGCGGGAGGGACGAGCAGTACTTC. Protein: CASSMLTSGRDEQYF.

This sequence joins TRBV28 and TRBJ2-7; the D call may be TRBD1 or TRBD2 (5 bases each). Trimming removed 8 bases from V and 0 bases from J, with 23 bases in between. Germline assignment: CDR1 MDHEN and CDR2 SYDVKM. CDR3 length: 17 amino acids. CDR3 nucleotide sequence: TGTGCCAGCTATGGAGCAATAGGAGGACATAACTCCTACGAGCAGTACTTC. Translating gives CASYGAIGGHNSYEQYF.

The chain joins TRBV7-9 to TRBJ2-3; 13 nucleotides line up with TRBD2. CDR3 length: 17 amino acids. The V segment lost 3 bases and the J segment 7 bases; nucleotides outside the gene matches: 10. The germline V gene encodes CDR1 SEHNR and CDR2 FQNEAQ (reference sequence). The chain's CDR3 is CASSFRTSGRGVNTQYF. DNA for the CDR3: TGTGCCAGCAGCTTTAGGACTAGCGGGAGAGGGGTGAATACGCAGTATTTT. The variable domain in full, with the rest retrieved from reference TRBV7-9 and TRBJ2-3, is DTGVSQNPRHKITKRGQNVTFRCDPISEHNRLYWYRQTLGQGPEFLTYFQNEAQLEKSRLLSDRFSAERPKGSFSTLEIQRTEQGDSAMYLCASSFRTSGRGVNTQYFGPGTRLTVL.

This clone appeared a single time. The chain joins TRBV5-8 to TRBJ2-3; 9 positions match TRBD1. V trimming: 8 bases; J trimming: 4 bases; junction bases outside the gene matches: 14. Germline V CDR1 and CDR2: SGHTS, YDEGEE. This CDR3 spans 16 amino acids. The CDR3 nucleotides read TGTGCCAGTCAAACTGGGACAGGGCTTAGCTCAGATACGCAGTATTTT. It yields the protein CASQTGTGLSSDTQYF. Using reference TRBV5-8 and TRBJ2-3 for the parts outside the CDR3, the full variable domain is EAGVTQSPTHLIKTRGQQATLRCSPISGHTSVYWYQQALGLGLQFLLWYDEGEERNRGNFPPRFSGRQFPNYSSELNVNALELEDSALYLCASQTGTGLSSDTQYFGPGTRLTVL.

This CDR3 reads CASSFFWWEEISYEQYF. CDR3 nucleotide sequence: TGTGCCAGCAGTTTTTTTTGGTGGGAGGAGATCTCCTACGAGCAGTACTTC. J is TRBJ2-7 and V is TRBV28, with a tentative D call TRBD2 (6 bases). V was pared by 3 bases and J by 0 bases, with 18 bases between. The CDR3 is 17 residues long. Looked up from germline, CDR1 is MDHEN and CDR2 is SYDVKM. Using reference TRBV28 and TRBJ2-7 for the parts outside the CDR3, the full variable domain is DVKVTQSSRYLVKRTGEKVFLECVQDMDHENMFWYRQDPGLGLRLIYFSYDVKMKEKGDIPEGYSVSREKKERFSLILESASTNQTSMYLCASSFFWWEEISYEQYFGPGTRLTVT.

The chain employs TRBV7-8 and TRBJ2-7, with a tentative D call TRBD2 (5 bases). The CDR3 spans 12 residues. Deletions cut 6 bases from V and 1 base from J, with 7 bases between. Looked up from germline, CDR1 is SGHVS and CDR2 is FQNEAQ. The CDR3 sequence: CASRRESYEQYF. In DNA form, the CDR3 reads TGTGCCAGCAGGAGGGAATCCTACGAGCAGTACTTC.

This chain joins TRBV11-2 and TRBJ2-4; 7 positions match TRBD2. CDR1 and CDR2 (germline): SGHAT, FQNNGV. The CDR3 spans 16 residues. Trimming cost V 5 bases and J 0 bases; bases outside gene matches: 7. CDR3 coding DNA: TGTGCCAGCAGCCCCCCGGGGGGACTAGCCAAAAACATTCAGTACTTC. Encoded protein: CASSPPGGLAKNIQYF.

The chain links TRBV5-8 to TRBJ2-6, with D unresolved. Trimming removed 4 bases from V and 0 bases from J, with 11 bases in between. CDR1 is SGHTS, CDR2 YDEGEE, per germline. The CDR3 spans 16 residues. The CDR3, as DNA: TGTGCCAGCAGCCTCTCTTGGGACTCTGGGGCCAACGTCCTGACTTTC. The encoded protein is CASSLSWDSGANVLTF.